This T cell receptor (beta chain) came from a study of blood T cells in healthy people across ages. Whole-study context: For every two T cells, template switching captured about one barcoded beta molecule. Regarding the study as a whole: Higher diversity and more naive CD4+ cells were features of long-lived donors, compared to aged donors.

Using a J-beta primer mix together with a sample-barcoded 5' primer, a second PCR was run for roughly 6 to 11 cycles. MiXCR, run by TCRdb on the 5' RACE reads, gives a single entry per CDR3 protein. The sample records around 1,500,000 distinct CDR3 sequences, 28% being singletons. This clonotype was observed a handful of times. The antigen remains undetermined. This CDR3 spans 12 amino acids. The germline CDR1 and CDR2 sequences are SEHNR and FQNEAQ (reference sequence). V lost 6 bases, J lost 7 bases, and 10 bases lay in between. The chain combines TRBV7-9 with TRBJ1-3; D not resolved. This clonotype was obtained from a woman between 25 and 40 years old in good health. Sequencing was carried out using blood. In DNA, the CDR3 is TGTGCCAGCAGTTCGACGTGGAACACCATATATTTT. It codes for CASSSTWNTIYF.